The 29 T cell receptor beta chains below all came from one sample that was sequenced in a study of blood T cell repertoires in COVID-19. Generated by immunoSEQ multiplex PCR, the TCRdb table keeps only in-frame clones and is missing some. This table holds around 350,000 clones, approximately 86% found once. The specimen sequenced was peripheral blood. The receptors shown here come from a human donor in a cohort sampled during active COVID-19.

The rearrangement joins TRBV5-1 to TRBJ2-3; 8 bases match TRBD1. This CDR3 comprises 15 residues. Germline loops: CDR1 SGHRS, CDR2 YFSETQ. V lost 2 bases to trimming and J lost 2 bases; unmatched junction nucleotides: 4. The CDR3 nucleotides read TGCGCCAGCAGCTTTACAGGGGGTTACACAGATACGCAGTATTTT. Protein: CASSFTGGYTDTQYF.

The chain is built from TRBV6-5 and TRBJ2-4; TRBD2 agrees at 7 bases. Germline V gene lookup returns CDR1 MNHEY and CDR2 SVGAGI. The CDR3 is made up of 15 amino acids. The trim removed 6 bases at V and 7 bases at J, leaving 12 bases unmatched. The CDR3: CASSYNVGGRNIQYF. CDR3 sequence (DNA): TGTGCCAGCAGCTATAACGTGGGAGGGCGGAACATTCAGTACTTC.

V is TRBV7-8 and J is TRBJ2-7, with 7 bases identical to TRBD1. Germline V lookup: CDR1 SGHVS, CDR2 FQNEAQ. V lost 6 bases, J lost 0 bases, and 8 bases stayed unmatched. This CDR3 spans 15 amino acids. Here the CDR3 reads CASSPRGPSSYEQYF. CDR3 coding DNA: TGTGCCAGCAGTCCAAGGGGGCCTAGCTCCTACGAGCAGTACTTC. The variable domain in full, completed from reference TRBV7-8 and TRBJ2-7, reads GAGVSQSPRYKVAKRGQDVALRCDPISGHVSLFWYQQALGQGPEFLTYFQNEAQLDKSGLPSDRFFAERPEGSVSTLKIQRTQQEDSAVYLCASSPRGPSSYEQYFGPGTRLTVT.

This rearrangement joins TRBV2 to TRBJ2-1; D possibly corresponds to TRBD1 (6 bases). Germline V gene data show CDR1 as SNHLY and CDR2 as FYNNEI. The CDR3 runs to 14 residues. V was clipped by 7 bases and J by 3 bases, with 13 bases between them. The CDR3 loop is CASMRTRGYNEQFF. CDR3 DNA: TGTGCCAGCATGCGGACCAGGGGCTACAATGAGCAGTTCTTC.

This chain joins TRBV7-8 and TRBJ1-1, with TRBD1 matching over 7 bases. Germline V gives CDR1 SGHVS, CDR2 FQNEAQ. The CDR3 totals 19 residues. J lost 2 bases, V lost 4 bases, and 19 bases had no gene match. CDR3 residues: CASSSFDRYKQGLNTEAFF. CDR3 nucleotide sequence: TGTGCCAGCAGCTCGTTCGATCGTTATAAACAGGGGCTAAACACTGAAGCTTTCTTT.

The rearrangement joins TRBV2 to TRBJ2-5; weak D call: TRBD1 (5 bases). Germline V lookup: CDR1 SNHLY, CDR2 FYNNEI. The CDR3 has 14 residues. Trimming removed 11 bases at V and 5 bases at J, with 21 bases between. The CDR3 DNA reads TGTGCCTTTCAGAGACCAAAATGGGGCGAGACCCAGTACTTC. Protein sequence: CAFQRPKWGETQYF.

The chain carries TRBV19 and TRBJ1-4, with no clear D. The CDR3 loop spans 14 amino acids. Germline loops: CDR1 LNHDA, CDR2 SQIVND (reference sequence). V was trimmed by 2 bases and J by 7 bases, leaving 11 bases between them. The CDR3 region has the DNA TGTGCCAGTAGTATACGAGGCGACGGTGAAAAACTGTTTTTT. Protein: CASSIRGDGEKLFF.

The rearrangement uses TRBV19 and TRBJ1-6; D is undetermined. Germline-derived CDR1 and CDR2 are LNHDA and SQIVND (reference sequence). Trimming removed 3 bases at V and 0 bases at J, with 12 bases between. CDR3 length: 17 amino acids. The CDR3 is CASSIVTSSSYNSPLHF. The DNA for the CDR3 is TGTGCCAGTAGTATCGTGACTTCGAGCTCCTATAATTCACCCCTCCACTTT.

This clone is a singleton in its sample. The V gene is TRBV7-8, the J gene TRBJ1-1; D uncertain. V was pared by 1 base and J by 11 bases, with 11 bases between. CDR1 is SGHVS and CDR2 is FQNEAQ in the germline V gene. This CDR3 region has 12 residues. The CDR3 DNA follows: TGTGCCAGCAGCTTAGTAGGGAGTGGGGCTTTCTTT. Amino acids: CASSLVGSGAFF.

The chain combines TRBV7-9 with TRBJ2-1; 11 nucleotides line up with TRBD2. V lost 6 bases, J lost 4 bases, and 5 bases stayed unmatched. Germline V gives CDR1 SEHNR, CDR2 FQNEAQ (reference sequence). The CDR3 contains 15 residues. The CDR3 here is CASSPGLADYNEQFF. The CDR3 DNA reads TGTGCCAGCAGTCCGGGACTAGCGGATTACAATGAGCAGTTCTTC.

This chain uses TRBV18 with TRBJ1-1; no clear D. The germline V gene encodes CDR1 KGHSH and CDR2 LQKENI. The CDR3 length is 13 residues. Between the trimmed V and J ends, which lost 3 bases and 0 bases, there was a span of 5 bases. The CDR3 coding sequence is TGTGCCAGCTCACCCGGGGTGAACACTGAAGCTTTCTTT. Amino acids: CASSPGVNTEAFF.

This sequence joins TRBV3-1 (or the pseudogene TRBV3-2) and TRBJ2-1; TRBD2 might be the D (5 bases). V gave up 5 bases and J gave up 8 bases, with 13 bases separating them. CDR3 length: 13 residues. In germline, CDR1 is LGHDT, CDR2 YNNKEL (reference sequence). Written as DNA, the CDR3 is TGTGCCAGCAGCTACCGGACTCTGGATGAGCAGTTCTTC. Its translation: CASSYRTLDEQFF.

In its sample, this clone was seen many times. V and J are TRBV5-1 and TRBJ2-3; D unclear. V dropped 0 bases and J dropped 2 bases, with 7 bases sitting between them. The CDR3 totals 14 residues. Germline V gives CDR1 SGHRS, CDR2 YFSETQ. CDR3 in DNA: TGCGCCAGCAGCTTGGATCCCATCACAGATACGCAGTATTTT. The encoded protein is CASSLDPITDTQYF.

This clone was seen a single time. CDR3 in amino acids: CASSMDRWSEKLFF. The CDR3 nucleotides read TGTGCCAGCAGTATGGACAGGTGGAGTGAAAAACTGTTTTTT. The chain joins TRBV5-4 to TRBJ1-4; 7 bases agree with TRBD1. The CDR3 has 14 amino acids. The germline V gene encodes CDR1 SGHNT and CDR2 YYREEE (reference sequence). J lost 7 bases, V lost 5 bases, and 8 bases had no gene match. Together with reference TRBV5-4 and TRBJ1-4, the CDR3 gives the full variable domain: ETGVTQSPTHLIKTRGQQVTLRCSSQSGHNTVSWYQQALGQGPQFIFQYYREEENGRGNFPPRFSGLQFPNYSSELNVNALELDDSALYLCASSMDRWSEKLFFGSGTQLSVL.

For this clone: A read error may account for a junction end that differs from germline. The chain joins TRBV3-1 (or the pseudogene TRBV3-2) to TRBJ1-4, with 7 bases identical to TRBD1. Germline V gene sequence: CDR1 LGHDT, CDR2 YNNKEL (reference sequence). The CDR3 is made up of 11 amino acids. CDR3 in amino acids: CASSQGGTAVF. The CDR3 DNA is TGTGCCAGCAGCCAAGGAGGGACAGCTGTTTTT.

About this clone: The sample carries other DNA sequences with the same CDR3. This chain links TRBV28 with TRBJ2-7; 8 positions match TRBD1. The CDR3 sequence is 12 residues long. Germline trimming cut 8 bases from V and 3 bases from J; bases unmatched to any gene: 3. CDR1 is MDHEN, CDR2 SYDVKM, per germline. CDR3 loop: CASRTGSYEQYF. CDR3 bases: TGTGCCAGCCGGACAGGGAGCTACGAGCAGTACTTC. Complete variable domain (other parts from reference TRBV28 and TRBJ2-7): DVKVTQSSRYLVKRTGEKVFLECVQDMDHENMFWYRQDPGLGLRLIYFSYDVKMKEKGDIPEGYSVSREKKERFSLILESASTNQTSMYLCASRTGSYEQYFGPGTRLTVT.

There are a few counts of this clone. This sequence joins TRBV3-1 (or the pseudogene TRBV3-2) and TRBJ1-3; 8 positions match TRBD1. J gave up 4 bases and V 4 bases, and 6 bases lay outside the gene matches. Per germline, CDR1 LGHDT and CDR2 YNNKEL (reference sequence). The length of the CDR3 is 15 residues. CDR3 region: CASSPRDRQGNTIYF. The CDR3 bases are TGTGCCAGCAGCCCGCGGGACAGGCAAGGAAACACCATATATTTT.

This clone appeared once. The chain recombines TRBV4-1 with TRBJ2-1, with 9 bases aligning to TRBD1. The CDR3 is 15 residues long. The V gene end was trimmed by 2 bases and the J gene end by 6 bases; junction bases not matched to a gene: 5. The germline V gene encodes CDR1 MGHRA and CDR2 YSYEKL. CDR3 amino acids: CASSQPGQGINEQFF. Written as DNA, the CDR3 is TGCGCCAGCAGCCAACCGGGACAGGGAATCAATGAGCAGTTCTTC.

The J gene is TRBJ1-1, the V gene TRBV6-5, with 7 bases matching TRBD1. The CDR3 loop spans 13 amino acids. Germline CDR1 MNHEY, CDR2 SVGAGI. Trimming at V came to 6 bases and at J to 4 bases, leaving 5 bases not matched to a gene. CDR3 sequence (DNA): TGTGCCAGCAGAGACAGGGAGAGCACTGAAGCTTTCTTT. Translation gives CASRDRESTEAFF.

This clone has just one count. The genes are TRBV25-1 and TRBJ1-1; D is possibly TRBD1 (5 bases). Germline loops: CDR1 MGHDK, CDR2 SYGVNS. The CDR3 has 14 residues. Trimming left V 3 bases short and J 1 base short, with 9 bases between. CDR3 nucleotide sequence: TGTGCCAGCAGTGAGCCCACAGGGAACACTGAAGCTTTCTTT. Its translation: CASSEPTGNTEAFF. Together with reference TRBV25-1 and TRBJ1-1, the CDR3 gives the full variable domain: EADIYQTPRYLVIGTGKKITLECSQTMGHDKMYWYQQDPGMELHLIHYSYGVNSTEKGDLSSESTVSRIRTEHFPLTLESARPSHTSQYLCASSEPTGNTEAFFGQGTRLTVV.

The chain carries TRBV19 and TRBJ1-5; 7 bases agree with TRBD1. This CDR3 is built from 15 residues. V lost 4 bases, J lost 1 base, and 4 bases stayed unmatched. From germline, CDR1 is LNHDA and CDR2 SQIVND (reference sequence). CDR3 bases: TGTGCCAGTAGTAGAGGGACAGAAAGCAATCAGCCCCAGCATTTT. Translated: CASSRGTESNQPQHF.

The rearrangement uses TRBV9 and TRBJ2-6; D gene unclear. Germline V gene sequence: CDR1 SGDLS, CDR2 YYNGEE. CDR3 length: 17 residues. V lost 4 bases to trimming and J lost 0 bases, with 14 bases between them. DNA of the CDR3: TGTGCCAGCAGCCGCAACTACCACCACTCTGGGGCCAACGTCCTGACTTTC. Protein sequence: CASSRNYHHSGANVLTF.

The table lists this clone with a few counts. The J gene is TRBJ2-7, the V gene TRBV6-5, with D tentatively TRBD2 (6 bases). The V gene's germline CDR1 is MNHEY and CDR2 SVGAGI. With 9 bases removed from V and 2 bases from J, the gap between germline ends came to 14 bases. The CDR3 is made up of 13 amino acids. The CDR3 sequence is CASGTPGTYEQYF. The CDR3, as DNA: TGTGCCAGTGGGACTCCCGGTACCTACGAGCAGTACTTC.

V and J are TRBV6-6 and TRBJ1-1; 7 bases line up with TRBD1. Germline CDR1 reads MNHNY; CDR2 reads SVGAGI (reference sequence). The CDR3 consists of 13 residues. V gave up 8 bases and J gave up 1 base; unmatched junction bases: 4. The CDR3 region has the DNA TGTGCCAGCTCCGGGACAGCGAACACTGAAGCTTTCTTT. Protein sequence: CASSGTANTEAFF.

The chain has TRBV2 and TRBJ2-3; D possibly corresponds to TRBD2 (6 bases). Trimming cost V 2 bases and J 1 base, with 16 bases left between them. CDR1 is SNHLY, CDR2 FYNNEI, per germline. CDR3 length: 17 amino acids. The CDR3 reads CASSERRGARRTDTQYF. In nucleotides, the CDR3 is TGTGCCAGCAGTGAAAGGCGGGGCGCTAGGCGCACAGATACGCAGTATTTT.

The CDR3 loop reads CAGTVNTGELFF. Written as DNA, the CDR3 is TGTGCCGGAACAGTGAACACCGGGGAGCTGTTTTTT. V is TRBV2 and J is TRBJ2-2, with D unclear. CDR3 length equals 12 residues. V was shortened by 11 bases and J by 1 base, with 8 bases between the two germline ends. CDR1 is SNHLY and CDR2 is FYNNEI in the germline V gene. The complete variable domain, with remaining parts taken from reference TRBV2 and TRBJ2-2, reads EPEVTQTPSHQVTQMGQEVILRCVPISNHLYFYWYRQILGQKVEFLVSFYNNEISEKSEIFDDQFSVERPDGSNFTLKIRSTKLEDSAMYFCAGTVNTGELFFGEGSRLTVL.

This clone has just a few counts. This rearrangement joins TRBV11-2 to TRBJ2-7, with a weak D call TRBD1 (6 bases). The germline V gene has CDR1 SGHAT and CDR2 FQNNGV. CDR3 size: 13 residues. The V and J ends lost 3 bases and 9 bases respectively, with 15 bases between them. The CDR3 is CASSLSVKGGQYF. The CDR3 DNA sequence: TGTGCCAGCAGCTTGTCCGTTAAAGGGGGGCAGTACTTC. The full variable domain, completed using reference TRBV11-2 and TRBJ2-7, is EAGVAQSPRYKIIEKRQSVAFWCNPISGHATLYWYQQILGQGPKLLIQFQNNGVVDDSQLPKDRFSAERLKGVDSTLKIQPAKLEDSAVYLCASSLSVKGGQYFGPGTRLTVT.

The chain carries TRBV3-1 (or the pseudogene TRBV3-2) and TRBJ1-3, with D unclear. Germline V lookup: CDR1 LGHDT, CDR2 YNNKEL (reference sequence). Trimming took off 1 base at V and 2 bases at J, with 3 bases between the two ends. This CDR3 has 13 residues. As DNA, the CDR3 is TGTGCCAGCAGCCAAGTCGCTGGAAACACCATATATTTT. Translated: CASSQVAGNTIYF.

This rearrangement joins TRBV2 to TRBJ1-2; tentatively, D is TRBD1 (6 bases). The germline CDR1 and CDR2 sequences are SNHLY and FYNNEI. The CDR3 loop spans 15 amino acids. V was shortened by 3 bases and J by 2 bases, with 13 bases between the two germline ends. The CDR3 bases are TGTGCCAGCAGTGATCAGGGACAAGGCAACTATGGCTACACCTTC. This codes for CASSDQGQGNYGYTF.